Here is one T cell receptor (beta chain) with its context. Its antigen is unidentified. This sample stems from a study of T cell responses to AZD1222 COVID-19 vaccine. Study-level points and caveats: Spike-wide coverage was observed for vaccine-associated CD4 TCRs, with dominant responses at 160-218 and 743-854.

The CDR3 runs to 17 residues. The V end lost 0 bases, the J end lost 5 bases, and 20 bases lay between the germline ends. Germline values: CDR1 SGHDT, CDR2 YYEEEE. Sequencing used immunoSEQ multiplex PCR; TCRdb keeps in-frame clones, though not all of them. The sample gives some 150,000 clones, around nine tenths of which show up once; roughly 3.8% is in the top ten. The sequences come from peripheral blood, collected on day 0 of AZD1222 vaccination. The genes are TRBV5-6 and TRBJ1-1, with D possibly TRBD1 on 5 matching bases. This TCR was recovered from an adult in good health. The CDR3 spells CASSLAGGGWAGTEAFF. In nucleotides, the CDR3 is TGTGCCAGCAGCTTGGCCGGGGGAGGCTGGGCGGGTACTGAAGCTTTCTTT.